The 21 T cell receptor beta chains in this list originate from one sample, sequenced in a study of blood T cells in healthy people across ages. Using a J-beta primer mix together with a sample-barcoded 5' primer, a second PCR was run for roughly 6 to 12 cycles. TCRdb called the 5' RACE reads again in MiXCR, with one record for every CDR3 protein. The repertoire holds almost 1 million distinct CDR3 sequences, with roughly 50% as singletons. Sequencing was carried out using blood. These TCRs come from a woman aged 55-69 years in good health.

The chain combines TRBV29-1 with TRBJ2-4; D may be TRBD2 (6 bases). Trimming removed 7 bases from V and 6 bases from J, with 16 bases in between. CDR1 is SQVTM, CDR2 ANQGSEA, per germline. This CDR3 has 13 amino acids. CDR3 bases: TGCAGCGCCCTCGGGAGTAGCAGAAACATTCAGTACTTC. This codes for CSALGSSRNIQYF.

The gene calls are TRBV29-1 and TRBJ2-1; D is unresolved. V was pared by 4 bases and J by 8 bases, with 12 bases between. The CDR3 consists of 12 residues. Germline lookup yields CDR1 SQVTM and CDR2 ANQGSEA. The chain's CDR3 is CSVGPRVHEQFF. The CDR3 nucleotides are TGCAGCGTTGGCCCCCGGGTCCATGAGCAGTTCTTC.

The chain joins TRBV7-9 to TRBJ2-7; D is unresolved. This CDR3 is built from 14 residues. V was trimmed by 4 bases and J by 4 bases, leaving 14 bases between them. Germline values: CDR1 SEHNR, CDR2 FQNEAQ (reference sequence). The CDR3 spells CASSSKGGSYEQYF. Written as DNA, the CDR3 is TGTGCCAGCAGCTCTAAAGGCGGATCTTACGAGCAGTACTTC.

The chain carries TRBV12-3 or TRBV12-4 and TRBJ2-7, with D tentatively TRBD2 (6 bases). The CDR3 consists of 14 residues. V was clipped by 3 bases and J by 6 bases, with 15 bases between them. Written as DNA, the CDR3 is TGTGCCAGCAGTTTCGGCGGGACCACCTGCGAGCAGTACTTC. This gives the protein CASSFGGTTCEQYF.

Comment on this clonotype: A much larger clone sits a single nucleotide away, making a read error possible. The chain links TRBV27 to TRBJ2-7; 10 bases are a match to TRBD1. The ends lost 4 bases at V and 6 bases at J; junction bases unmatched: 12. The CDR3 runs to 16 residues. The germline CDR1 and CDR2 sequences are MNHEY and SMNVEV (reference sequence). The DNA for the CDR3 is TGTGCCAGCAGTTCGCCCGGGACAGGGGTGACGGGCGAGCAGTACTTC. Translation: CASSSPGTGVTGEQYF.

The chain carries TRBV20-1 and TRBJ1-1; D not resolved. There are 16 residues in the CDR3. Germline CDR1 is DFQATT and CDR2 is SNEGSKA (reference sequence). V gave up 6 bases and J gave up 3 bases, with 23 bases separating them. The CDR3 spells CSANGITTPEYTEAFF. The CDR3 coding sequence is TGCAGTGCCAATGGAATTACAACCCCGGAGTACACTGAAGCTTTCTTT.

The chain uses TRBV12-3 or TRBV12-4 and TRBJ2-1; D is unresolved. V shed 5 bases and J shed 12 bases, with 23 bases lying between them. The CDR3 contains 15 residues. CDR3 sequence (DNA): TGTGCCAGCAGTCCCAGTTTTAGTGGGAAACAGACGCAGTTCTTC. It specifies CASSPSFSGKQTQFF.

The chain uses TRBV20-1 and TRBJ2-1, with TRBD2 identical over 10 bases. CDR3 length: 13 amino acids. CDR1 is DFQATT, CDR2 SNEGSKA, per germline (reference sequence). The V and J ends lost 6 bases and 10 bases, in that order; junction bases with no gene match: 9. CDR3 protein: CSARRLAGEEQFF. CDR3 nucleotides: TGCAGTGCGCGACGCCTAGCGGGAGAAGAGCAGTTCTTC.

This chain uses TRBV20-1 with TRBJ2-1, with 12 bases aligning to TRBD2. CDR3 length: 16 residues. Germline trimming cut 0 bases from V and 9 bases from J; bases unmatched to any gene: 9. CDR1 DFQATT and CDR2 SNEGSKA come from the germline V gene (reference sequence). The DNA for the CDR3 is TGCAGTGCTAGAGATGGGTCCCGGACTAGCGGGACTGAGCAGTTCTTC. It yields the protein CSARDGSRTSGTEQFF.

This rearrangement joins TRBV12-3 or TRBV12-4 to TRBJ2-3; possible D gene TRBD2, 6 bases. V was cut by 3 bases and J by 4 bases, with 11 bases left in between. This CDR3 contains 14 residues. CDR3: CASSFGGCADTQYF. As DNA, the CDR3 is TGTGCCAGCAGTTTCGGGGGATGCGCAGATACGCAGTATTTT.

The chain carries TRBV29-1 and TRBJ2-1; possibly TRBD2 for D (6 bases). The CDR3 loop spans 14 amino acids. CDR1 SQVTM and CDR2 ANQGSEA come from the germline V gene. V shed 7 bases and J shed 8 bases, with 21 bases lying between them. The CDR3 DNA is TGCAGCGCCGAGGCGCTAGCGAGTACCGATGAGCAGTTCTTC. This encodes CSAEALASTDEQFF.

CDR3 region: CASRIFSGEETQYF. As DNA, the CDR3 is TGTGCCAGCAGGATCTTTAGCGGAGAAGAGACCCAGTACTTC. The chain links TRBV7-9 to TRBJ2-5, with a possible D match to TRBD2 (6 bases). The CDR3 loop spans 14 amino acids. Germline loops: CDR1 SEHNR, CDR2 FQNEAQ (reference sequence). V lost 6 bases and J 3 bases, leaving 14 bases between the germline ends.

This clonotype was observed a handful of times. V usage is TRBV5-1 and J usage is TRBJ2-7; 11 bases are shared with TRBD2. Looked up from germline, CDR1 is SGHRS and CDR2 is YFSETQ. The CDR3 is 15 amino acids. The ends lost 2 bases at V and 4 bases at J; junction bases unmatched: 5. The CDR3 sequence: CASSFLTSGNYEQYF. In nucleotides, the CDR3 is TGCGCCAGCAGCTTCCTGACTAGCGGGAATTACGAGCAGTACTTC.

The CDR3 DNA sequence: TGCAGCGTTGAGGGAAGAGCGGGGAACTATGGCTACACCTTC. Translating it yields CSVEGRAGNYGYTF. V usage is TRBV29-1 and J usage is TRBJ1-2; no clear D gene. Trimming took off 3 bases at V and 2 bases at J, with 13 bases between the two ends. CDR1 and CDR2 (germline): SQVTM, ANQGSEA. This CDR3 spans 14 amino acids.

The rearrangement joins TRBV5-6 to TRBJ2-6; 9 nucleotides align to TRBD2. The germline V gene has CDR1 SGHDT and CDR2 YYEEEE. Trimming at V came to 1 base and at J to 0 bases, leaving 5 bases not matched to a gene. The CDR3 sequence is 18 residues long. CDR3 residues: CASSLSLAGISGANVLTF. In nucleotides, the CDR3 is TGTGCCAGCAGCTTGTCCCTAGCGGGGATCTCTGGGGCCAACGTCCTGACTTTC.

The chain uses TRBV2 and TRBJ2-1, with TRBD2 matching over 12 bases. Germline trimming cut 7 bases from V and 9 bases from J; bases unmatched to any gene: 4. The CDR3 runs 13 residues. The germline gives CDR1 SNHLY, CDR2 FYNNEI. CDR3 DNA sequence: TGTGCCAGCAAAACTAGCGGGAGGTCTGAGCAGTTCTTC. Translation gives CASKTSGRSEQFF.

This clonotype was found a few times. The chain couples TRBV24-1 to TRBJ2-3, with 7 bases matching TRBD1. The germline V gene has CDR1 KGHDR and CDR2 SFDVKD. The V segment lost 4 bases and the J segment 6 bases; nucleotides outside the gene matches: 6. The CDR3 runs to 14 residues. The CDR3 loop reads CATSDRTGSDTQYF. The DNA of the CDR3 is TGTGCCACCAGTGACCGGACAGGTAGCGATACGCAGTATTTT.

This chain links TRBV7-2 with TRBJ2-5; D may be TRBD2 (5 bases). The CDR3 runs to 14 residues. The V end lost 1 base, the J end lost 4 bases, and 10 bases lay between the germline ends. The germline gives CDR1 SGHTA, CDR2 FQGNSA. The CDR3 DNA follows: TGTGCCAGCAGCTTAGTTAGCCGGGGAGAGACCCAGTACTTC. Its protein is CASSLVSRGETQYF.

This clonotype has just a few counts. The chain couples TRBV9 to TRBJ2-7; D is ambiguous. From germline, CDR1 is SGDLS and CDR2 YYNGEE. V was trimmed by 4 bases and J by 0 bases, leaving 11 bases between them. The CDR3 consists of 14 residues. The CDR3, as DNA: TGTGCCAGCAGCCCCGACGCCAACTCCTACGAGCAGTACTTC. This encodes CASSPDANSYEQYF. Complete variable domain (other parts from reference TRBV9 and TRBJ2-7): DSGVTQTPKHLITATGQRVTLRCSPRSGDLSVYWYQQSLDQGLQFLIQYYNGEERAKGNILERFSAQQFPDLHSELNLSSLELGDSALYFCASSPDANSYEQYFGPGTRLTVT.

V is TRBV7-2 and J is TRBJ2-4; D uncertain. The J call may be wrong; the DNA end is better matched by TRBJ2-7. This CDR3 has 14 residues. Per germline, CDR1 SGHTA and CDR2 FQGNSA. The CDR3 nucleotides are TGTGCCAGCAGCTTAGTGAGCCTGAACTACGAGCAGTACTTC. Its translation is CASSLVSLNYEQYF.

In this sample, this clonotype turned up many times. J is TRBJ2-5 and V is TRBV7-2; D possibly corresponds to TRBD2 (5 bases). V was pared by 5 bases and J by 4 bases, with 17 bases between. CDR1 and CDR2 from the germline V gene are SGHTA and FQGNSA. This CDR3 comprises 15 residues. CDR3 sequence: CASSIMRAAGETQYF. DNA of the CDR3: TGTGCCAGCAGCATAATGAGGGCAGCTGGAGAGACCCAGTACTTC.